These 18 T cell receptor beta chains were sequenced from one sample in a study of CD8 T cells in ankylosing spondylitis. Regarding the study as a whole: Typical of ankylosing spondylitis blood, it appeared, was a TCR beta motif of several highly homologous variants.

These receptors' targets are unknown. One entry per CDR3 protein results from TCRdb running MiXCR on the 5' RACE reads. The sample has 800,000 to 900,000 distinct CDR3 sequences; about 12% are singletons. The sequenced material came from blood, either unsorted or a sorted T cell fraction (not recorded which). These receptors came from a male donor with ankylosing spondylitis.

This clonotype has more than one count but fewer than ten. The J gene is TRBJ2-5, the V gene TRBV7-9; the D gene is possibly TRBD2 (5 bases). The V gene lost 4 bases and the J gene lost 3 bases, with 6 bases spanning the gap. The germline CDR1 and CDR2 sequences are SEHNR and FQNEAQ (reference sequence). This CDR3 contains 12 residues. CDR3 in DNA: TGTGCCAGCAGCTGGCGGGAAGAGACCCAGTACTTC. As protein: CASSWREETQYF.

This clonotype was counted at least ten times. The genes are TRBV15 and TRBJ2-7, with no clear D. V shed 1 base and J shed 0 bases, with 7 bases lying between them. CDR3 length: 14 residues. Germline loops: CDR1 LNHNV, CDR2 YYDKDF (reference sequence). The CDR3 reads CATSRATLSYEQYF. CDR3 sequence (DNA): TGTGCCACCAGCAGAGCCACCCTCTCCTACGAGCAGTACTTC.

The sample holds a few counts of this clonotype. The chain links TRBV20-1 to TRBJ2-5; 11 bases fit TRBD1. The CDR3 spans 15 residues. Trimming removed 0 bases from V and 2 bases from J; junction bases left unmatched: 2. Germline values: CDR1 DFQATT, CDR2 SNEGSKA (reference sequence). The CDR3: CSARDRDRGQETQYF. Written as DNA, the CDR3 is TGCAGTGCTAGAGACCGGGACAGGGGGCAAGAGACCCAGTACTTC.

The chain recombines TRBV4-2 with TRBJ1-4; D remains unclear. This CDR3 has 12 amino acids. Looked up from germline, CDR1 is LGHNA and CDR2 is YNFKEQ. Trimming pared 3 bases from V and 7 bases from J, leaving 6 bases between. DNA for the CDR3: TGTGCCAGCAGCCAGATTGGTGAAAAACTGTTTTTT. It is translated as CASSQIGEKLFF.

This clonotype was seen more than once but under ten times. V usage is TRBV20-1 and J usage is TRBJ2-1; possibly TRBD2 for D (6 bases). Germline lookup yields CDR1 DFQATT and CDR2 SNEGSKA (reference sequence). The V and J ends lost 6 bases and 6 bases respectively, with 12 bases between them. The CDR3 spans 12 residues. The CDR3 sequence is CSARDWSNEQFF. CDR3 sequence (DNA): TGCAGTGCCCGGGACTGGAGCAATGAGCAGTTCTTC.

The chain carries TRBV6-5 and TRBJ2-4; D may be TRBD2 (6 bases). The CDR3 loop spans 14 amino acids. Per the germline V gene, CDR1 is MNHEY and CDR2 is SVGAGI. Trimming shortened V by 0 bases and J by 8 bases, and 11 bases separated the two germline ends. The CDR3 spells CASSYSGGGDIQYF. The CDR3 nucleotides read TGTGCCAGCAGTTACTCAGGCGGAGGGGACATTCAGTACTTC.

The V call is TRBV10-3, the J call TRBJ2-1; D remains unclear. Deletions cut 11 bases from V and 3 bases from J, with 23 bases between. The CDR3 is 16 residues long. Germline values: CDR1 ENHRY, CDR2 SYGVKD. The CDR3 sequence: CASPLWYCQYYNEQFF. In nucleotides, the CDR3 is TGTGCCTCGCCCCTATGGTACTGCCAATACTACAATGAGCAGTTCTTC.

This clonotype was observed a few times. This sequence joins TRBV12-3 or TRBV12-4 and TRBJ1-6, with D hard to call. The germline V and J ends were trimmed by 2 bases and 4 bases, with 9 bases remaining between them. The CDR3 is 15 amino acids. The CDR3 region is CASSLSRGYNSPLHF. In DNA form, the CDR3 reads TGTGCCAGCAGTTTATCGCGGGGTTATAATTCACCCCTCCACTTT.

This clonotype was observed a handful of times. The gene calls are TRBV5-1 and TRBJ2-7, with unresolved D. Germline V gene sequence: CDR1 SGHRS, CDR2 YFSETQ. CDR3 size: 14 residues. Trimming stripped 4 bases from V and 0 bases from J, with 11 bases between. The CDR3, as DNA: TGCGCCAGCAGCCCCCTACCAAGCTCCTACGAGCAGTACTTC. Residues: CASSPLPSSYEQYF.

The chain is built from TRBV6-4 and TRBJ1-2; tentative D call: TRBD1 (6 bases). This CDR3 has 14 amino acids. Looked up from germline, CDR1 is MRHNA and CDR2 is SNTAGT. Deletions cut 5 bases from V and 5 bases from J, with 15 bases between. CDR3 in amino acids: CASSSGHRWYGYTF. The CDR3 DNA sequence: TGTGCCAGCAGTTCGGGACATAGATGGTATGGCTACACCTTC.

The rearrangement links TRBV28 to TRBJ2-2, with 12 bases matching TRBD2. Germline V gene lookup returns CDR1 MDHEN and CDR2 SYDVKM. J was trimmed by 4 bases and V by 2 bases; bases with no gene match: 5. The CDR3 spans 17 residues. This CDR3 is CASSLLAGGQSTGELFF. The CDR3 DNA is TGTGCCAGCAGTTTACTAGCGGGAGGGCAGAGCACCGGGGAGCTGTTTTTT.

There are many counts of this clonotype. J is TRBJ1-1 and V is TRBV7-2, with a tentative D call TRBD1 (5 bases). Trimming left V 4 bases short and J 9 bases short, with 12 bases between. CDR1 and CDR2 from the germline V gene are SGHTA and FQGNSA. The length of the CDR3 is 12 residues. CDR3 DNA: TGTGCCAGCAGCTGGGGGGAGGGCAAAGCTTTCTTT. Its translation is CASSWGEGKAFF.

A few counts support this clonotype. This chain uses TRBV6-1 with TRBJ1-5; D is uncertain. Trimming left V 6 bases short and J 4 bases short, with 16 bases between. The CDR3 is 15 amino acids. Germline V gene data show CDR1 as MNHNS and CDR2 as SASEGT. The CDR3 is CASSLARPKNQPQHF. The CDR3 DNA sequence: TGTGCCAGCAGCCTTGCTCGCCCGAAGAATCAGCCCCAGCATTTT.

This clonotype was picked up a small number of times. V and J are TRBV12-3 or TRBV12-4 and TRBJ2-7; D is possibly TRBD1 (6 bases). Trimming cost V 6 bases and J 5 bases, with 14 bases left between them. This CDR3 is 13 amino acids long. CDR3 sequence reads: CASRATGTHEQYF. The CDR3 bases are TGTGCCAGCAGAGCGACAGGCACCCACGAGCAGTACTTC.

This clonotype was found a few times. The rearrangement links TRBV28 to TRBJ2-5; 15 bases are shared with TRBD2. The V segment lost 4 bases and the J segment 4 bases; nucleotides outside the gene matches: 13. The germline V gene encodes CDR1 MDHEN and CDR2 SYDVKM. CDR3 size: 19 residues. CDR3 in DNA: TGTGCCAGCAGTTCAAATCCGGGACTAGCGGGAGGCCTGGGAGAGACCCAGTACTTC. It specifies CASSSNPGLAGGLGETQYF.

This clonotype was found a few times. The chain carries TRBV7-2 and TRBJ2-7; D is unresolved. The germline V gene has CDR1 SGHTA and CDR2 FQGNSA. Deletions cut 1 base from V and 5 bases from J, with 9 bases between. The CDR3 is 13 residues long. The CDR3 DNA sequence: TGTGCCAGCAGCTTAGGCGACTGGAACGAGCAGTACTTC. It codes for CASSLGDWNEQYF.

This clonotype showed up many times. The gene calls are TRBV12-3 or TRBV12-4 and TRBJ1-2; 7 bases line up with TRBD1. The J segment lost 5 bases and the V segment lost 3 bases, leaving 15 bases of the junction unmatched. The CDR3 consists of 17 residues. In DNA form, the CDR3 reads TGTGCCAGCAGTTTTTTAGGTCGCGGGACAGCATCTTATGGCTACACCTTC. Protein product: CASSFLGRGTASYGYTF.

At least ten counts were recorded for this clonotype. This rearrangement joins TRBV20-1 to TRBJ1-2, with D unresolved. CDR1 DFQATT and CDR2 SNEGSKA come from the germline V gene (reference sequence). This CDR3 region has 13 residues. V was cut by 1 base and J by 3 bases, with 9 bases left in between. CDR3 residues: CSARVRGYYGYTF. The CDR3 DNA is TGCAGTGCTAGAGTGAGAGGATACTATGGCTACACCTTC.